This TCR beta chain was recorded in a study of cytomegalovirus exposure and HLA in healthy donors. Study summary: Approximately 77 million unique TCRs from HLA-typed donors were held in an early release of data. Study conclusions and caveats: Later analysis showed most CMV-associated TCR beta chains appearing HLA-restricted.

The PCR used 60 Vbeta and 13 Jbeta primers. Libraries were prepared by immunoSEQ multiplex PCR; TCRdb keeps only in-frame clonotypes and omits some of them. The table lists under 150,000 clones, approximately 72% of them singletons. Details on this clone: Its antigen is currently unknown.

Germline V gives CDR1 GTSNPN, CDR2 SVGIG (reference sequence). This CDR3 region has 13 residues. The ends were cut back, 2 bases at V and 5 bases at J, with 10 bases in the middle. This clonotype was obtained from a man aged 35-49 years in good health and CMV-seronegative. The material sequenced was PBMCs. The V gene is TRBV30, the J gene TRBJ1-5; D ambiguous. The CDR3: CAWSSRRDQPQHF. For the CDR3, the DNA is TGTGCCTGGAGTTCTAGGAGGGATCAGCCCCAGCATTTT. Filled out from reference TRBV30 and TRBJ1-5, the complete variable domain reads SQTIHQWPATLVQPVGSPLSLECTVEGTSNPNLYWYRQAAGRGLQLLFYSVGIGQISSEVPQNLSASRPQDRQFILSSKKLLLSDSGFYLCAWSSRRDQPQHFGDGTRLSIL.